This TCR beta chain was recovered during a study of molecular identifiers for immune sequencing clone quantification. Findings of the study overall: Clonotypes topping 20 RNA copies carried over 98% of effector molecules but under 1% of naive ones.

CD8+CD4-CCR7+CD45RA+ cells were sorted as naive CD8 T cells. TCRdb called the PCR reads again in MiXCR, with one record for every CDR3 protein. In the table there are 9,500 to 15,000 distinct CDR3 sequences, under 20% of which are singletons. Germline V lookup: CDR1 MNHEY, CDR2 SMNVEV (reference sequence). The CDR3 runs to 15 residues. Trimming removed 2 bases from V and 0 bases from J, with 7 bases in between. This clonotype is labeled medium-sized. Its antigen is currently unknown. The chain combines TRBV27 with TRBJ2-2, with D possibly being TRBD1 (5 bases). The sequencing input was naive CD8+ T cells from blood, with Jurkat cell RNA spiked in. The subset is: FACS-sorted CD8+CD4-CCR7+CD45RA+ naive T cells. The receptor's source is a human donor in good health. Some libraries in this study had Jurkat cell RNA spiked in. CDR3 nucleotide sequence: TGTGCCAGCAGTTTAACAGGATCGAACACCGGGGAGCTGTTTTTT. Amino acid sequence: CASSLTGSNTGELFF.